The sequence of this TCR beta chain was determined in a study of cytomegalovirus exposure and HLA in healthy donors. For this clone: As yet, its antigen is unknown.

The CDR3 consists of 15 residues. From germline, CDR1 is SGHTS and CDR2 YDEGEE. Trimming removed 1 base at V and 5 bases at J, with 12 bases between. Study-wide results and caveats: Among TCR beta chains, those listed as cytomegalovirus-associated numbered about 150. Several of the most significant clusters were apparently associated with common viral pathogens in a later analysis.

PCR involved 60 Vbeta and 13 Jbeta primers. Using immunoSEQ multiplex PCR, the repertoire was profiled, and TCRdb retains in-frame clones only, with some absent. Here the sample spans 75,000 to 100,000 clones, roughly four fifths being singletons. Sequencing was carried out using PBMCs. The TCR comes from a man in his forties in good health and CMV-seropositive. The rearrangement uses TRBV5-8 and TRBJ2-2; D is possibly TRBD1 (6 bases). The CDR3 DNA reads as TGTGCCAGCAGCTTGACAGGGTCTCGGACCGGGGAGCTGTTTTTT. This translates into CASSLTGSRTGELFF. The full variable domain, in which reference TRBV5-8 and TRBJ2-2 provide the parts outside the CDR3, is EAGVTQSPTHLIKTRGQQATLRCSPISGHTSVYWYQQALGLGLQFLLWYDEGEERNRGNFPPRFSGRQFPNYSSELNVNALELEDSALYLCASSLTGSRTGELFFGEGSRLTVL.